This entry is about one T cell receptor (beta chain). The antigen is undetermined. Trimming cost V 5 bases and J 5 bases, with 16 bases left between them. The CDR3 spans 14 residues. Germline assignment: CDR1 SGHRS and CDR2 YFSETQ. The table came from immunoSEQ multiplex PCR; TCRdb's copy has only in-frame clones and leaves some out. The table includes roughly 140,000 clones, less than 95% detected once. The entry originates in a study of T cell responses to AZD1222 COVID-19 vaccine. Notes on the study in general: Along spike, vaccine-associated CD4 TCRs were found throughout, with dominance at 160-218 and 743-854. Just 5 or 6 AZD1222 recipients tested seropositive at baseline. Close to half of spike-specific TCRs reportedly recognize unmutated variant regions. Donors, mostly white British, included more females; clonal diversity was possibly underestimated.

The chain recombines TRBV5-1 with TRBJ1-1; D not certain. This clonotype was sampled from an adult in good health. This material consisted of peripheral blood, taken on day 0 of AZD1222 vaccination. The chain's CDR3 is CASSGVAEYTEAFF. The CDR3 coding sequence is TGCGCCAGCAGTGGGGTTGCGGAATATACTGAAGCTTTCTTT.